This T cell receptor beta chain comes out of a study of T cell responses to AZD1222 COVID-19 vaccine. The study's findings and limits: Seropositive at baseline were only 5 to 7 AZD1222 recipients. Most donors were white British and more were female, and clonal diversity was possibly underestimated. There were repertoire samples only from the period after the peak T cell response. Nearly half of unique spike-specific TCRs reportedly avoided B.1.351 and B.1.1.7 mutated regions.

On this clone itself: The antigen is undetermined.

Method: immunoSEQ multiplex PCR; TCRdb's copy keeps in-frame clones and lacks some. This table holds 90,000 to 95,000 clones, about 90% found once. The source of this sequence is an adult in good health. Sample: peripheral blood, taken on day 0 of AZD1222 vaccination.

The CDR3 is CATSRVAGVVGNEQFF. As DNA, the CDR3 is TGTGCCACCAGCAGAGTGGCGGGAGTCGTGGGGAATGAGCAGTTCTTC. The rearrangement joins TRBV15 to TRBJ2-1; TRBD2 matches 7 bases. V lost 1 base, J lost 7 bases, and 10 bases stayed unmatched. This CDR3 has 16 amino acids. Germline assignment: CDR1 LNHNV and CDR2 YYDKDF (reference sequence).